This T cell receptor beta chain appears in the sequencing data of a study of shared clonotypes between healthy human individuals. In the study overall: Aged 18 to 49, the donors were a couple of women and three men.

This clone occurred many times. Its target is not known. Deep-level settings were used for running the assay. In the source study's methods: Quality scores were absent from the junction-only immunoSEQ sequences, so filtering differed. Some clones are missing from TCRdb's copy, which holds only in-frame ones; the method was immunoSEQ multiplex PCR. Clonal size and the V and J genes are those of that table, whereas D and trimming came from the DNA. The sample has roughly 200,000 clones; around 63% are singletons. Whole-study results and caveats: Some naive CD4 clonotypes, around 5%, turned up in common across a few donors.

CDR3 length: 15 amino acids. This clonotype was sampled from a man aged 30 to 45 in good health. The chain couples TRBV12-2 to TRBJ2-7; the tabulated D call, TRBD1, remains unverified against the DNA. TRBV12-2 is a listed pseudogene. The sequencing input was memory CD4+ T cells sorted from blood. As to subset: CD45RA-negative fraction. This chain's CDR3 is CASRCGAGGFYEQYF. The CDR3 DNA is TGTGCAAGTCGTTGCGGGGCAGGGGGTTTTTACGAGCAGTACTTC.